The rows below give T cell receptor beta chains drawn from one sample of a study of T-cell memory formation after mild COVID-19. MiXCR, run by TCRdb on the 5' RACE reads, gives a single entry per CDR3 protein. The sample contains about 81,000 distinct CDR3 sequences, 20% to 25% of which appear only once. Sequencing input: PBMCs or a T cell subset sorted from them (not recorded which). The receptors were sampled from a man between 18 and 35 years old who had mild COVID-19 (a few samples of this study predate the infection). Cell type and time point are not known. The CDR3 runs from the conserved cysteine through the conserved F or W. Fields, in order: CDR3 protein, CDR3 DNA, D gene, clone size, V gene, J gene. D genes are given only for firm matches. Only some rows state a clone size, as once, few, many or a class for expanded clones.

cdr3_aa: CAISEALHGGAGDYGYTF; cdr3_nt: TGTGCCATCAGTGAGGCGCTCCACGGAGGGGCAGGAGATTATGGCTACACCTTC; d_call: -; clone_size: -; v_call: TRBV10-3; j_call: TRBJ1-2
cdr3_aa: CASSSGSRNEQFF; cdr3_nt: TGTGCCAGCAGCTCGGGAAGCAGGAATGAGCAGTTCTTC; d_call: -; clone_size: few; v_call: TRBV7-9; j_call: TRBJ2-1
cdr3_aa: CASSSLTGALTDTQYF; cdr3_nt: TGTGCCAGCAGTTCCCTAACGGGGGCCCTCACAGATACGCAGTATTTT; d_call: -; clone_size: -; v_call: TRBV6-2/TRBV6-3; j_call: TRBJ2-3
cdr3_aa: CASSLGGADTQYF; cdr3_nt: TGCGCCAGCAGCTTGGGGGGAGCAGATACGCAGTATTTT; d_call: -; clone_size: many; v_call: TRBV5-1; j_call: TRBJ2-3
cdr3_aa: CASSYSISGYYGYTF; cdr3_nt: TGTGCCAGCAGTTACTCGATATCAGGGTACTATGGCTACACCTTC; d_call: -; clone_size: -; v_call: TRBV6-6; j_call: TRBJ1-2
cdr3_aa: CASSLYTGTPNGYTF; cdr3_nt: TGTGCCAGCAGCCTATACACCGGGACCCCTAATGGCTACACCTTC; d_call: -; clone_size: large; v_call: TRBV6-5; j_call: TRBJ1-2
cdr3_aa: CASSLSTGFVTQYF; cdr3_nt: TGTGCCAGCAGCTTGAGTACAGGGTTTGTAACCCAGTACTTC; d_call: -; clone_size: few; v_call: TRBV7-9; j_call: TRBJ2-5
cdr3_aa: CSVEDRGRSTDTQYF; cdr3_nt: TGCAGCGTTGAAGATCGTGGCAGGAGCACAGATACGCAGTATTTT; d_call: -; clone_size: many; v_call: TRBV29-1; j_call: TRBJ2-3
cdr3_aa: CASSLVEGSNEQFF; cdr3_nt: TGCGCCAGCAGCTTGGTCGAGGGTTCGAATGAGCAGTTCTTC; d_call: -; clone_size: few; v_call: TRBV5-1; j_call: TRBJ2-1
cdr3_aa: CASSPRGAGGTGELFF; cdr3_nt: TGTGCCAGCAGCCCCCGTGGGGCGGGGGGTACCGGGGAGCTGTTTTTT; d_call: TRBD2; clone_size: many; v_call: TRBV7-8; j_call: TRBJ2-2
cdr3_aa: CASSSSGTSVGYTF; cdr3_nt: TGTGCCAGCAGTTCATCCGGGACCTCAGTAGGCTACACCTTC; d_call: -; clone_size: few; v_call: TRBV6-6; j_call: TRBJ1-2
cdr3_aa: CSARDGGSYNEQFF; cdr3_nt: TGCAGTGCTAGGGACGGAGGTTCTTACAATGAGCAGTTCTTC; d_call: -; clone_size: few; v_call: TRBV20-1; j_call: TRBJ2-1
cdr3_aa: CASSYSGSRNDEQFF; cdr3_nt: TGTGCCAGCAGTTACTCCGGGAGTCGGAACGATGAGCAGTTCTTC; d_call: -; clone_size: few; v_call: TRBV6-5; j_call: TRBJ2-1
cdr3_aa: CASSLATSDTQYF; cdr3_nt: TGTGCCAGCAGCTTAGCCACCTCAGATACGCAGTATTTT; d_call: -; clone_size: -; v_call: TRBV7-9; j_call: TRBJ2-3
cdr3_aa: CASSPQGKGTEQYF; cdr3_nt: TGTGCCAGCAGCCCTCAGGGGAAAGGAACCGAGCAGTACTTC; d_call: -; clone_size: -; v_call: TRBV11-3; j_call: TRBJ2-7
cdr3_aa: CASSWTGDMAGNQPQHF; cdr3_nt: TGTGCCAGCAGTTGGACAGGAGACATGGCGGGCAATCAGCCCCAGCATTTT; d_call: TRBD1; clone_size: few; v_call: TRBV6-2/TRBV6-3; j_call: TRBJ1-5
cdr3_aa: CATSPGTANTGELFF; cdr3_nt: TGTGCCACCAGCCCAGGGACAGCGAACACCGGGGAGCTGTTTTTT; d_call: TRBD1; clone_size: -; v_call: TRBV24-1; j_call: TRBJ2-2
cdr3_aa: CASSLVSQPRLTRAFF; cdr3_nt: TGTGCCAGCAGCTTAGTGTCTCAGCCCAGATTAACAAGGGCTTTCTTT; d_call: -; clone_size: -; v_call: TRBV11-2; j_call: TRBJ1-1
cdr3_aa: CASTATGTGHYGYTF; cdr3_nt: TGTGCCAGCACCGCGACAGGAACGGGTCACTATGGCTACACCTTC; d_call: -; clone_size: -; v_call: TRBV6-5; j_call: TRBJ1-2
cdr3_aa: CASSQDYPSGGTREETQYF; cdr3_nt: TGCGCCAGCAGCCAAGATTACCCTAGCGGGGGGACTCGGGAAGAGACCCAGTACTTC; d_call: TRBD2; clone_size: -; v_call: TRBV4-1; j_call: TRBJ2-5
cdr3_aa: CASSLMGYEQYF; cdr3_nt: TGTGCCAGCAGCTTAATGGGTTACGAGCAGTACTTC; d_call: -; clone_size: -; v_call: TRBV11-1; j_call: TRBJ2-7
cdr3_aa: CASSQDRRGPVLDTGELFF; cdr3_nt: TGCGCCAGCAGCCAAGACCGACGGGGCCCCGTTTTGGACACCGGGGAGCTGTTTTTT; d_call: -; clone_size: -; v_call: TRBV4-3; j_call: TRBJ2-2
cdr3_aa: CASSPGTSAYNEQFF; cdr3_nt: TGCGCCAGCAGCCCCGGGACTAGCGCCTACAATGAGCAGTTCTTC; d_call: TRBD2; clone_size: many; v_call: TRBV4-3; j_call: TRBJ2-1
cdr3_aa: CSARGIGNTEAFF; cdr3_nt: TGCAGTGCTAGAGGAATTGGAAACACTGAAGCTTTCTTT; d_call: -; clone_size: -; v_call: TRBV20-1; j_call: TRBJ1-1